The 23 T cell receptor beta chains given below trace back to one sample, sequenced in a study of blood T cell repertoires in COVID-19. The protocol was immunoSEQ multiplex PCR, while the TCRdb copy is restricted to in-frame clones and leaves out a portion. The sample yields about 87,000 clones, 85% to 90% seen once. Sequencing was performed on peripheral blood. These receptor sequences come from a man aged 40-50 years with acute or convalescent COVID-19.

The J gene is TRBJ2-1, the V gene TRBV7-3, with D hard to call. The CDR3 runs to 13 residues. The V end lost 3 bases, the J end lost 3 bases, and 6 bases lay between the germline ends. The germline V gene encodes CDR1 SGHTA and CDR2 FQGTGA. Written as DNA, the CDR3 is TGTGCCAGCAGCTTCGCTAGCTACAATGAGCAGTTCTTC. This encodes CASSFASYNEQFF.

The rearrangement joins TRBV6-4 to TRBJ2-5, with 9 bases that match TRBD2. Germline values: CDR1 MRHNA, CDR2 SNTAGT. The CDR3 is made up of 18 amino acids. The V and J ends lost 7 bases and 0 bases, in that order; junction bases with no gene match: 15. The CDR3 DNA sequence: TGTGCCAGCATTATATGGGCTAGCGGGGACCTTTACCAAGAGACCCAGTACTTC. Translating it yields CASIIWASGDLYQETQYF.

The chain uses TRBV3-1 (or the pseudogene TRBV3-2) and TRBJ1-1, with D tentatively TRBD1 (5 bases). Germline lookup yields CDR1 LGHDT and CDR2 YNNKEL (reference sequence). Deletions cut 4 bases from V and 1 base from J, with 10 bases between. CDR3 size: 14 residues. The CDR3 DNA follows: TGTGCCAGCAGCCTGAACAGGAGGAACACTGAAGCTTTCTTT. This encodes CASSLNRRNTEAFF.

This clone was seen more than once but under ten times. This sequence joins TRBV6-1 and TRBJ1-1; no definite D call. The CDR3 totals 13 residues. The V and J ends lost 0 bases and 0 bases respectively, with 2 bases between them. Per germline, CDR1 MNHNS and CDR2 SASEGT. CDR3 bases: TGTGCCAGCAGTGAAGCTATGAACACTGAAGCTTTCTTT. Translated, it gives CASSEAMNTEAFF.

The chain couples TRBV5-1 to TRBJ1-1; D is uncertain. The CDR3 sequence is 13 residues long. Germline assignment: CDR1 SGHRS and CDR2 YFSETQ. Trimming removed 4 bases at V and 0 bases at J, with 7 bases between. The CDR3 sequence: CASSPRMNTEAFF. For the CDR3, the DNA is TGCGCCAGCAGCCCCAGAATGAACACTGAAGCTTTCTTT.

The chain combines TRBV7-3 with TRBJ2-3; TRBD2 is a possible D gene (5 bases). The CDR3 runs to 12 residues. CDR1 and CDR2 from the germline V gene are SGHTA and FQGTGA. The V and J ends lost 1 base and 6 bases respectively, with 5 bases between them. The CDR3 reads CASSLSGDTQYF. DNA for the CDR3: TGTGCCAGCAGCTTAAGCGGGGATACGCAGTATTTT.

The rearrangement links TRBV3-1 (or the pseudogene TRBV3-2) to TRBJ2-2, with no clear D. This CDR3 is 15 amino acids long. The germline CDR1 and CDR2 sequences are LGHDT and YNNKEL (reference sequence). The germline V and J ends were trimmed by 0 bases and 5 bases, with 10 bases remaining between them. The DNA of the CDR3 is TGTGCCAGCAGCCAAGATCCAGGTCTGACCGGGGAGCTGTTTTTT. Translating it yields CASSQDPGLTGELFF.

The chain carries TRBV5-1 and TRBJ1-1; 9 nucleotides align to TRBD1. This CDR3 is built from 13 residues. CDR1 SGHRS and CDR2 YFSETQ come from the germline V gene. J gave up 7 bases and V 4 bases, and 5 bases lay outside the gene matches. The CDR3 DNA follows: TGCGCCAGCAGCAGGGGACAGGGTCTTGAAGCTTTCTTT. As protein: CASSRGQGLEAFF.

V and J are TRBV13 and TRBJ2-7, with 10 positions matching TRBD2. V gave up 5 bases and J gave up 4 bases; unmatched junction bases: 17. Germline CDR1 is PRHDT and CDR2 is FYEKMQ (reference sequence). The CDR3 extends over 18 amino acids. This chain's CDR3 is CASSHLERAGTSVYEQYF. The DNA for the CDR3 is TGTGCCAGCAGCCACCTTGAACGAGCCGGGACTAGCGTTTACGAGCAGTACTTC. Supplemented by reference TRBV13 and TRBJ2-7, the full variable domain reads AAGVIQSPRHLIKEKRETATLKCYPIPRHDTVYWYQQGPGQDPQFLISFYEKMQSDKGSIPDRFSAQQFSDYHSELNMSSLELGDSALYFCASSHLERAGTSVYEQYFGPGTRLTVT.

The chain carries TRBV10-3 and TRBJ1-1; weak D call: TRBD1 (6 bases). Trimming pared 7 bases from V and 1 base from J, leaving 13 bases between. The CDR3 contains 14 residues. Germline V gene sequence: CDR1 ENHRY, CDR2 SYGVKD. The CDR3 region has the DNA TGTGCCATCAACACAGGGATCGGGAACACTGAAGCTTTCTTT. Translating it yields CAINTGIGNTEAFF.

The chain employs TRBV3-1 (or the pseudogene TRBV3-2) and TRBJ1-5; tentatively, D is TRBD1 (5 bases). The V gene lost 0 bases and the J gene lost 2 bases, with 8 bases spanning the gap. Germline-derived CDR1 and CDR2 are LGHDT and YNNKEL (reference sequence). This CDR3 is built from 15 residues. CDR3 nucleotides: TGTGCCAGCAGCCAAGATCCCAGGGGCAATCAGCCCCAGCATTTT. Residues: CASSQDPRGNQPQHF.

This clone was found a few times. The CDR3 is CASSLTGTREETQYF. The CDR3 DNA reads TGTGCCAGCAGCTTAACCGGGACTAGGGAGGAGACCCAGTACTTC. V gene TRBV5-5 combines with J gene TRBJ2-5, with TRBD2 matching over 8 bases. Germline-derived CDR1 and CDR2 are SGHKS and YYEKEE (reference sequence). The CDR3 covers 15 residues. Trimming removed 2 bases from V and 5 bases from J; junction bases left unmatched: 8.

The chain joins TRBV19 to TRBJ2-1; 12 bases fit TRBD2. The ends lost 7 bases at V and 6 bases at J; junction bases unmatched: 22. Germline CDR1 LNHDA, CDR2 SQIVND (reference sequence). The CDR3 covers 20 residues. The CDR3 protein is CASNPRPLLAGGGRGNEQFF. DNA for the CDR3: TGTGCCAGTAACCCTCGCCCCTTACTAGCGGGAGGAGGCCGAGGCAATGAGCAGTTCTTC.

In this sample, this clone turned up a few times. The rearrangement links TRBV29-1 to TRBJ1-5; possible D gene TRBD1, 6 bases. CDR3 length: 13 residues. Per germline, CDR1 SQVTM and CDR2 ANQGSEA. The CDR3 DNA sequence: TGCGCTGGACAGACCTTTGGCAATCAGCCCCAGCATTTT. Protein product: CAGQTFGNQPQHF. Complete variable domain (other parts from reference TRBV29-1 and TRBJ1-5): SAVISQKPSRDICQRGTSLTIQCQVDSQVTMMFWYRQQPGQSLTLIATANQGSEATYESGFVIDKFPISRPNLTFSTLTVSNMSPEDSSIYLCAGQTFGNQPQHFGDGTRLSIL.

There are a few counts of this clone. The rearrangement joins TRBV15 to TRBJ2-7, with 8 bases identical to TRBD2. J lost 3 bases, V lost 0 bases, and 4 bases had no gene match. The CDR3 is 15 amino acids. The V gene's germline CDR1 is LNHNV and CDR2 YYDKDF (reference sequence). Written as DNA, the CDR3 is TGTGCCACCAGCAGAGATTCGGGGGGGGTCTACGAGCAGTACTTC. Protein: CATSRDSGGVYEQYF.

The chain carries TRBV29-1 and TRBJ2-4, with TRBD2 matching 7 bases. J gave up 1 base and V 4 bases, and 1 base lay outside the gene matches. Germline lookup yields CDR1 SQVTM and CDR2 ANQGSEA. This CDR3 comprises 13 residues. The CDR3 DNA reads TGCAGCGTTGGGACTAGTGCCAAAAACATTCAGTACTTC. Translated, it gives CSVGTSAKNIQYF.

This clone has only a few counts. Here the CDR3 reads CASSLYVGGINEKLFF. In nucleotides, the CDR3 is TGTGCCAGCAGTTTATACGTGGGGGGGATAAATGAAAAACTGTTTTTT. The chain employs TRBV27 and TRBJ1-4; TRBD1 is a possible D gene (5 bases). Germline V gene data show CDR1 as MNHEY and CDR2 as SMNVEV (reference sequence). This CDR3 is built from 16 residues. V was cut by 1 base and J by 5 bases, with 14 bases left in between.

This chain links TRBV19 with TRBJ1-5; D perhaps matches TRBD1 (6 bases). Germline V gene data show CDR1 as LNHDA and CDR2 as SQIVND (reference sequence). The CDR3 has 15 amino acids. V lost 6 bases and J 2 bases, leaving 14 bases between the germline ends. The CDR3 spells CASRATSGGNQPQHF. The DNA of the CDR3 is TGTGCCAGTAGGGCTACCTCAGGGGGCAATCAGCCCCAGCATTTT. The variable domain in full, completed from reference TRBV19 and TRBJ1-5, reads DGGITQSPKYLFRKEGQNVTLSCEQNLNHDAMYWYRQDPGQGLRLIYYSQIVNDFQKGDIAEGYSVSREKKESFPLTVTSAQKNPTAFYLCASRATSGGNQPQHFGDGTRLSIL.

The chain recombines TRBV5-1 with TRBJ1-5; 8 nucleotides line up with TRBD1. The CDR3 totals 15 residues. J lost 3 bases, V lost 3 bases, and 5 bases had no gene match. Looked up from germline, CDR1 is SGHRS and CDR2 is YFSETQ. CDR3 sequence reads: CASSWGTGANQPQHF. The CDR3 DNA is TGCGCCAGCAGCTGGGGGACAGGTGCCAATCAGCCCCAGCATTTT. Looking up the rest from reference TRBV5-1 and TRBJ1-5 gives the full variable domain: KAGVTQTPRYLIKTRGQQVTLSCSPISGHRSVSWYQQTPGQGLQFLFEYFSETQRNKGNFPGRFSGRQFSNSRSEMNVSTLELGDSALYLCASSWGTGANQPQHFGDGTRLSIL.

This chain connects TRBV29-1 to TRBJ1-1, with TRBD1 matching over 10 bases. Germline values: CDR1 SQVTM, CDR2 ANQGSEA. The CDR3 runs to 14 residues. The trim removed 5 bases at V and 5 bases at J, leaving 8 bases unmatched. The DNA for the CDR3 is TGCAGCGTTACAGAGGACAGGGGGAGGACTGAAGCTTTCTTT. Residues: CSVTEDRGRTEAFF.

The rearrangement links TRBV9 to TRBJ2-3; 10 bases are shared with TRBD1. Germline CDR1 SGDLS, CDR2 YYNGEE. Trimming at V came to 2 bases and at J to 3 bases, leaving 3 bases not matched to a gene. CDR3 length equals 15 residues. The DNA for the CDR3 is TGTGCCAGCAGCGTCCGGGACAGGGGTACAGATACGCAGTATTTT. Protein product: CASSVRDRGTDTQYF.

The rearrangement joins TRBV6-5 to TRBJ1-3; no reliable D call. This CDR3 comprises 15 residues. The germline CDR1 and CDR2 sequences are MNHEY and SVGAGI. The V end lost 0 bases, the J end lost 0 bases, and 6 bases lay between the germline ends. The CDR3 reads CASSYSAYSGNTIYF. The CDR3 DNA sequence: TGTGCCAGCAGTTACTCGGCATACTCTGGAAACACCATATATTTT.

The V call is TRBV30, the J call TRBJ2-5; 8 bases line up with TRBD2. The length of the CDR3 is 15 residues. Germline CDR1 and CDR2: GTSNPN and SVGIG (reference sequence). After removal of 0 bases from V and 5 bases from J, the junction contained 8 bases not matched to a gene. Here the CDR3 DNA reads TGTGCCTGGAGTGTGCGCGGGGGGCTCTCCGAGACCCAGTACTTC. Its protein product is CAWSVRGGLSETQYF.